This T cell receptor beta chain is drawn from a study of cytomegalovirus exposure and HLA in healthy donors. Trimming removed 2 bases from V and 3 bases from J, with 6 bases in between. The CDR3 runs 12 residues. The germline V gene has CDR1 SGHNT and CDR2 YYREEE (reference sequence). 13 Jbeta primers and 60 Vbeta primers were used for the PCR. Assay: immunoSEQ multiplex PCR; the TCRdb copy retains only in-frame clones and omits some. There are 95,000 to 150,000 clones in the sample; over 8.5% occur only once, and 5.5% to 7.5% lies in the top ten. The source material was PBMCs. The clonotype originates from a woman aged 40 to 50 in good health and CMV-seropositive. The chain has TRBV5-4 and TRBJ2-7, with a weak D call TRBD2 (5 bases). The CDR3 DNA reads TGTGCCAGCAGCTTAGGAGGCTACGAGCAGTACTTC. As protein: CASSLGGYEQYF.